A single sample is the source of the 28 T cell receptor beta chains below, sequenced in a study of cytomegalovirus exposure and HLA in healthy donors. Vbeta (60) and Jbeta (13) primers were used in the PCR. Sequenced by immunoSEQ multiplex PCR; TCRdb stores in-frame clones only, minus some. The data hold 50,000 to 65,000 clones, with roughly 85% observed a single time. What was sequenced was PBMCs. The receptors stem from a woman aged 18 to 35 in good health and CMV-seronegative.

This chain links TRBV4-1 with TRBJ1-3; D call uncertain. Germline V CDR1 and CDR2: MGHRA, YSYEKL. The CDR3 covers 16 residues. Trimming stripped 0 bases from V and 0 bases from J, with 9 bases between. The CDR3 DNA reads TGCGCCAGCAGCCAAGAGAGGCGGGACTCTGGAAACACCATATATTTT. This codes for CASSQERRDSGNTIYF.

This clone came up a few times. The chain couples TRBV2 to TRBJ2-5; TRBD2 might be the D (6 bases). Trimming shortened V by 7 bases and J by 4 bases, and 19 bases separated the two germline ends. The CDR3 has 15 amino acids. Germline V CDR1 and CDR2: SNHLY, FYNNEI. The CDR3 loop is CASTSQGLDGETQYF. In DNA form, the CDR3 reads TGTGCCAGCACCAGTCAGGGACTTGATGGAGAGACCCAGTACTTC.

A note on this clone: Other DNA sequences in this sample translate to the same CDR3. The genes are TRBV5-1 and TRBJ2-7, with D perhaps TRBD1 (6 bases). Trimming removed 7 bases at V and 3 bases at J, with 17 bases between. This CDR3 contains 14 residues. The germline CDR1 and CDR2 sequences are SGHRS and YFSETQ. In DNA, the CDR3 is TGCGCCAGCCAGCTGGGGGCCCCCCACTACGAGCAGTACTTC. Translating gives CASQLGAPHYEQYF. Full variable domain (missing parts from reference TRBV5-1 and TRBJ2-7): KAGVTQTPRYLIKTRGQQVTLSCSPISGHRSVSWYQQTPGQGLQFLFEYFSETQRNKGNFPGRFSGRQFSNSRSEMNVSTLELGDSALYLCASQLGAPHYEQYFGPGTRLTVT.

The chain couples TRBV25-1 to TRBJ1-1; D is perhaps TRBD1 (5 bases). The V gene lost 5 bases and the J gene lost 4 bases, with 14 bases spanning the gap. The CDR3 covers 14 residues. Germline-derived CDR1 and CDR2 are MGHDK and SYGVNS. CDR3 in DNA: TGTGCCAGCAGTCCAACGGGGGGGGGCACTGAAGCTTTCTTT. It codes for CASSPTGGGTEAFF. The entire variable domain, with the rest obtained from reference TRBV25-1 and TRBJ1-1, is as follows: EADIYQTPRYLVIGTGKKITLECSQTMGHDKMYWYQQDPGMELHLIHYSYGVNSTEKGDLSSESTVSRIRTEHFPLTLESARPSHTSQYLCASSPTGGGTEAFFGQGTRLTVV.

The rearrangement links TRBV27 to TRBJ2-7; weak D call: TRBD2 (5 bases). Looked up from germline, CDR1 is MNHEY and CDR2 is SMNVEV (reference sequence). Trimming stripped 6 bases from V and 3 bases from J, with 9 bases between. The CDR3 is 12 residues long. The CDR3 spells CASRGLVYEQYF. The CDR3, as DNA: TGTGCCAGCAGAGGACTGGTCTACGAGCAGTACTTC.

The chain employs TRBV28 and TRBJ2-7; D gene uncertain. CDR3 length: 15 residues. Germline loops: CDR1 MDHEN, CDR2 SYDVKM. V dropped 4 bases and J dropped 0 bases, with 13 bases sitting between them. CDR3 sequence reads: CASSSYSPVSYEQYF. The CDR3, as DNA: TGTGCCAGCAGTTCGTACTCCCCGGTCTCCTACGAGCAGTACTTC.

V usage is TRBV27 and J usage is TRBJ2-7, with D perhaps TRBD2 (6 bases). The germline V and J ends were trimmed by 3 bases and 6 bases, with 18 bases remaining between them. The CDR3 extends over 15 amino acids. Germline values: CDR1 MNHEY, CDR2 SMNVEV (reference sequence). In DNA, the CDR3 is TGTGCCAGCAGTTTCGGGGGACTCGAGGGCGGCGAGCAGTACTTC. Translating it yields CASSFGGLEGGEQYF.

The chain recombines TRBV10-3 with TRBJ1-3; no reliable D call. This CDR3 spans 14 amino acids. Trimming cost V 4 bases and J 0 bases, with 7 bases left between them. Germline CDR1 ENHRY, CDR2 SYGVKD. The CDR3 coding sequence is TGTGCCATCAGTGTCCAGAACTCTGGAAACACCATATATTTT. Translated, it gives CAISVQNSGNTIYF.

The rearrangement joins TRBV7-3 to TRBJ2-1, with 13 nucleotides matching TRBD2. Germline V gene sequence: CDR1 SGHTA, CDR2 FQGTGA. V lost 4 bases and J lost 9; bases outside the gene matches: 3. The CDR3 consists of 14 residues. CDR3 DNA sequence: TGTGCCAGCAGCTGGACTAGCGGGAGCGGTGAGCAGTTCTTC. This gives the protein CASSWTSGSGEQFF.

The CDR3 spells CASSVGTGDTGELFF. The CDR3 DNA reads TGTGCCAGCAGTGTGGGGACAGGCGACACCGGGGAGCTGTTTTTT. The chain joins TRBV6-1 to TRBJ2-2; 8 nucleotides line up with TRBD1. Trimming at V came to 4 bases and at J to 3 bases, leaving 4 bases not matched to a gene. This CDR3 region has 15 residues. Germline V lookup: CDR1 MNHNS, CDR2 SASEGT.

This rearrangement joins TRBV7-9 to TRBJ2-5; 8 bases agree with TRBD1. In germline, CDR1 is SEHNR, CDR2 FQNEAQ (reference sequence). This CDR3 has 15 amino acids. After removal of 3 bases from V and 4 bases from J, the junction contained 7 bases not matched to a gene. As DNA, the CDR3 is TGTGCCAGCAGCTTCGGACAGGGCCTGCCAGAGACCCAGTACTTC. As protein: CASSFGQGLPETQYF.

This chain joins TRBV28 and TRBJ2-4, with D possibly matching TRBD1 (6 bases). V dropped 4 bases and J dropped 6 bases, with 16 bases sitting between them. Germline assignment: CDR1 MDHEN and CDR2 SYDVKM. CDR3 size: 15 residues. This CDR3 is CASSSPWGRGNIQYF. CDR3 DNA sequence: TGTGCCAGCAGTTCCCCGTGGGGCAGGGGAAACATTCAGTACTTC.

The rearrangement uses TRBV4-1 and TRBJ2-2; D remains unclear. The V end lost 1 base, the J end lost 1 base, and 4 bases lay between the germline ends. This CDR3 region has 14 residues. Germline CDR1 is MGHRA and CDR2 is YSYEKL. CDR3 sequence: CASSQAGNTGELFF. The DNA for the CDR3 is TGCGCCAGCAGCCAAGCGGGGAACACCGGGGAGCTGTTTTTT.

This sequence joins TRBV7-9 and TRBJ2-1, with TRBD2 identical over 8 bases. The CDR3 loop spans 16 amino acids. Trimming cost V 0 bases and J 9 bases; bases outside gene matches: 10. Germline assignment: CDR1 SEHNR and CDR2 FQNEAQ (reference sequence). CDR3 sequence reads: CASSLAVREGPGEQFF. CDR3 in DNA: TGTGCCAGCAGCTTAGCCGTACGGGAGGGCCCCGGTGAGCAGTTCTTC.

Concerning this clone: Mismatch with germline at one junction end may stem from a read error. V and J are TRBV7-9 and TRBJ1-1, with TRBD1 identical over 8 bases. Germline V gene sequence: CDR1 SEHNR, CDR2 FQNEAQ (reference sequence). This CDR3 spans 12 amino acids. CDR3 in amino acids: CSSSLGQDEAFF. The CDR3 DNA reads as TGTTCCAGCAGCCTGGGACAGGATGAAGCTTTCTTT.

V is TRBV28 and J is TRBJ2-1; 12 positions match TRBD2. V dropped 3 bases and J dropped 2; count of bases not matched to a gene: 2. This CDR3 comprises 16 residues. CDR1 and CDR2 from the germline V gene are MDHEN and SYDVKM. The CDR3 protein is CASSLGTSGPYNEQFF. CDR3 DNA sequence: TGTGCCAGCAGTTTGGGGACTAGCGGGCCCTACAATGAGCAGTTCTTC.

The rearrangement uses TRBV13 and TRBJ2-3; 7 nucleotides match TRBD1. Germline loops: CDR1 PRHDT, CDR2 FYEKMQ (reference sequence). Trimming removed 0 bases from V and 3 bases from J; junction bases left unmatched: 3. This CDR3 has 15 amino acids. The CDR3 region has the DNA TGTGCCAGCAGCTTAGGTCTACAGGGGACAGATACGCAGTATTTT. Its translation is CASSLGLQGTDTQYF.

This clone was seen a handful of times. J is TRBJ2-1 and V is TRBV10-1; 9 bases line up with TRBD2. After removal of 0 bases from V and 5 bases from J, the junction contained 8 bases not matched to a gene. In germline, CDR1 is WNHNN, CDR2 SYGVQD (reference sequence). The CDR3 totals 17 residues. The CDR3 coding sequence is TGCGCCAGCAGTGAGTCGACGGGGGCGGGGGGGCACAATGAGCAGTTCTTC. It yields the protein CASSESTGAGGHNEQFF.

V and J are TRBV16 and TRBJ1-2, with 8 bases fitting TRBD1. In germline, CDR1 is KGHSY, CDR2 FQNENV. This CDR3 is built from 17 residues. Losses at the gene ends were 2 bases for V and 3 bases for J; bases not matched to a gene: 11. The CDR3 protein is CASSQPSRTGLYYGYTF. The CDR3, as DNA: TGTGCCAGCAGCCAACCCTCGCGGACAGGGCTCTACTATGGCTACACCTTC.

The chain links TRBV27 to TRBJ1-1; D is ambiguous. V lost 7 bases and J lost 1, with 16 bases in between. The CDR3 totals 15 residues. Germline V lookup: CDR1 MNHEY, CDR2 SMNVEV (reference sequence). In DNA, the CDR3 is TGTGCCAGCAAAAGGAGGCAACTGCAGAACACTGAAGCTTTCTTT. This translates into CASKRRQLQNTEAFF.

This sequence joins TRBV19 and TRBJ1-3, with 7 bases identical to TRBD1. V shed 6 bases, J shed 7 bases, and the junction held 6 bases outside the gene matches. Germline lookup yields CDR1 LNHDA and CDR2 SQIVND (reference sequence). This CDR3 has 13 amino acids. CDR3: CASREDRRNTIYF. The CDR3 DNA sequence: TGTGCCAGTAGGGAGGACAGGCGGAACACCATATATTTT.

The V gene is TRBV7-2, the J gene TRBJ1-1, with a weak D call TRBD1 (6 bases). The germline CDR1 and CDR2 sequences are SGHTA and FQGNSA. The CDR3 is made up of 15 amino acids. Between the trimmed V and J ends, which lost 5 bases and 4 bases, there was a span of 17 bases. For the CDR3, the DNA is TGTGCCAGCAGCCATTCTCGATGGGGGCCCACTGAAGCTTTCTTT. This translates into CASSHSRWGPTEAFF.

The rearrangement uses TRBV5-1 and TRBJ1-1; 7 bases are shared with TRBD1. The CDR3 has 14 amino acids. Germline CDR1 SGHRS, CDR2 YFSETQ. The J segment lost 1 base and the V segment lost 4 bases, leaving 4 bases of the junction unmatched. The CDR3 is CASSEGGGNTEAFF. The CDR3 DNA sequence: TGCGCCAGCAGCGAAGGGGGCGGGAACACTGAAGCTTTCTTT.

The CDR3 loop reads CASSRHENQPQHF. The CDR3 coding sequence is TGTGCCAGCAGCCGTCACGAGAATCAGCCCCAGCATTTT. The chain employs TRBV6-5 and TRBJ1-5; D ambiguous. The V end was cut by 6 bases, the J end by 4 bases, with 10 bases between. The germline V gene has CDR1 MNHEY and CDR2 SVGAGI. The CDR3 contains 13 residues.

This sequence joins TRBV29-1 and TRBJ1-1, with D possibly being TRBD1 (5 bases). With 5 bases removed from V and 8 bases from J, the gap between germline ends came to 15 bases. This CDR3 spans 12 amino acids. Germline lookup yields CDR1 SQVTM and CDR2 ANQGSEA. In nucleotides, the CDR3 is TGCAGCGTTTGGACCGCGGGGACCGAAGCTTTCTTT. Translation: CSVWTAGTEAFF.

In this sample, this clone turned up once. CDR3 sequence: CTSRVRGTSGRATDTQYF. CDR3 DNA: TGCACCAGCAGAGTCCGGGGGACTAGCGGGAGGGCCACAGATACGCAGTATTTT. The chain combines TRBV1 with TRBJ2-3; the table assigns TRBD2, which was not confirmed against the DNA. TRBV1 is a known pseudogene. The CDR3 is 18 amino acids.

This sequence joins TRBV9 and TRBJ2-2; 10 positions match TRBD1. In germline, CDR1 is SGDLS, CDR2 YYNGEE. The CDR3 length is 15 residues. Unmatched junction bases numbered 1, after V lost 3 bases and J lost 2 bases. This CDR3 is CASSGQGANTGELFF. CDR3 DNA sequence: TGTGCCAGCAGCGGACAGGGGGCAAACACCGGGGAGCTGTTTTTT.

This chain links TRBV5-1 with TRBJ1-1; D is ambiguous. The CDR3 covers 13 residues. Trimming removed 1 base from V and 3 bases from J, with 7 bases in between. Germline loops: CDR1 SGHRS, CDR2 YFSETQ. CDR3 sequence (DNA): TGCGCCAGCAGCTTGCCTGCGGACACTGAAGCTTTCTTT. Translated, it gives CASSLPADTEAFF.